The sequence of this TCR beta chain was determined in a study of blood T cell repertoires in COVID-19. This clone was found a few times. This CDR3 spans 16 amino acids. Germline V gene data show CDR1 as SGDLS and CDR2 as YYNGEE. Trimming pared 4 bases from V and 7 bases from J, leaving 20 bases between. The assay was immunoSEQ multiplex PCR, and TCRdb's table has in-frame clones only and misses some. The sample records some 200,000 clones, 85% to 90% being singletons. This receptor was identified in a woman in her sixties with COVID-19, enrolled during active disease. The chain uses TRBV9 and TRBJ1-4; D is possibly TRBD1 (5 bases). Specimen: peripheral blood. Here the CDR3 reads CASSNLGTGEAEKLFF. The CDR3 DNA reads as TGTGCCAGCAGCAACCTAGGCACAGGCGAAGCTGAAAAACTGTTTTTT.